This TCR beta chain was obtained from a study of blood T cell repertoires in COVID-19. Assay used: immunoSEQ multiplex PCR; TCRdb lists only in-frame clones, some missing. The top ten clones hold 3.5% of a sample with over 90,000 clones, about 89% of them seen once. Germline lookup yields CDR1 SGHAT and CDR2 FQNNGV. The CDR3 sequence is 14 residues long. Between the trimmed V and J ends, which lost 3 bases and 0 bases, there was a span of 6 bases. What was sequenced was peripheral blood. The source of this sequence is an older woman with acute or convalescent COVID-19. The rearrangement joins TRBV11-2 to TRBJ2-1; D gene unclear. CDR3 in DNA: TGTGCCAGCAGCTTGGCTAGCTCCTACAATGAGCAGTTCTTC. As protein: CASSLASSYNEQFF.